Each of the 7 T cell receptor beta chains below was sequenced from the same sample in a study of regulatory T cells in long-lasting Graves disease. Time point specified: newly diagnosed GD, antithyroid drugs for less than 3 months. Scientists built the TCR library using RNA that was extracted from PBMCs. The authors built TCR beta libraries using iRepertoire HTBI primers and Arm-PCR of CDR3 regions. From the multiplex PCR reads, TCRdb called clonotypes with MiXCR, one entry per CDR3 protein. The top ten hold about 20% of the sample, which has around 250,000 distinct CDR3 sequences, 18% seen once. This sample comprised peripheral blood mononuclear cells (PBMCs), obtained at new diagnosis, from a patient treated with antithyroid drugs. All receptors come from a female donor with Graves disease.

This clonotype was observed at least ten times. J is TRBJ1-1 and V is TRBV7-2, with D unclear. CDR3 length: 13 amino acids. CDR1 and CDR2 (germline): SGHTA, FQGNSA. With 1 base removed from V and 7 bases from J, the gap between germline ends came to 10 bases. The CDR3 nucleotides are TGTGCCAGCAGCTTAGGGGGAACTCGTGAAGCTTTCTTT. Translation gives CASSLGGTREAFF.

The sample holds many counts of this clonotype. The chain uses TRBV11-2 and TRBJ2-7; 9 positions match TRBD1. The CDR3 loop spans 19 amino acids. Germline assignment: CDR1 SGHAT and CDR2 FQNNGV. The V and J ends lost 5 bases and 1 base, in that order; junction bases with no gene match: 18. CDR3 protein: CASSRHRWTGARPSYEQYF. For the CDR3, the DNA is TGTGCCAGCAGCCGACACCGTTGGACAGGGGCCCGTCCTTCCTACGAGCAGTACTTC. The variable domain in full, completed from reference TRBV11-2 and TRBJ2-7, reads EAGVAQSPRYKIIEKRQSVAFWCNPISGHATLYWYQQILGQGPKLLIQFQNNGVVDDSQLPKDRFSAERLKGVDSTLKIQPAKLEDSAVYLCASSRHRWTGARPSYEQYFGPGTRLTVT.

The chain joins TRBV12-3 or TRBV12-4 to TRBJ2-7; no clear D gene. The CDR3 is made up of 12 amino acids. Trimming removed 5 bases from V and 6 bases from J, with 11 bases in between. The CDR3 coding sequence is TGTGCCAGCAGTCCCCCCTTTGGCGAGCAGTACTTC. Translation: CASSPPFGEQYF.

This clonotype was observed at least ten times. This rearrangement joins TRBV7-2 to TRBJ2-3; D ambiguous. V dropped 5 bases and J dropped 2 bases, with 8 bases sitting between them. This CDR3 is 13 amino acids long. The germline CDR1 and CDR2 sequences are SGHTA and FQGNSA. The CDR3 is CASSLDATDTQYF. The CDR3 region has the DNA TGTGCCAGCAGCCTCGACGCCACAGATACGCAGTATTTT.

This clonotype was seen at least ten times. The J gene is TRBJ1-5, the V gene TRBV19; tentatively, D is TRBD1 (6 bases). Germline loops: CDR1 LNHDA, CDR2 SQIVND (reference sequence). There are 14 residues in the CDR3. V gave up 3 bases and J gave up 6 bases, with 12 bases separating them. The CDR3 DNA is TGTGCCAGTAGTATCCGCGGACAGCCTCAGCCCCAGCATTTT. Amino acid sequence: CASSIRGQPQPQHF.

This clonotype was detected ten times or more. The rearrangement joins TRBV2 to TRBJ2-7, with no clear D. V was pared by 4 bases and J by 7 bases, with 8 bases between. From germline, CDR1 is SNHLY and CDR2 FYNNEI. The CDR3 contains 11 residues. The CDR3 DNA reads TGTGCCAGCAGTGGGACGGATGAGCAGTACTTC. This translates into CASSGTDEQYF.

Concerning this clonotype: A much larger clone differs from this one at a single base, so this may be a read error. The CDR3 nucleotides read TGTGCCAGCAGCTGGACAGGGACCTACGAGCAGTACTTC. Protein product: CASSWTGTYEQYF. The chain has TRBV3-1 and TRBJ2-7; 8 bases are a match to TRBD1. Trimming removed 5 bases from V and 2 bases from J; junction bases left unmatched: 2. The CDR3 is 13 amino acids. Per the germline V gene, CDR1 is LGHDT and CDR2 is YNNKEL (reference sequence).